This T cell receptor beta chain emerged from a study of blood T cell repertoires in COVID-19. The junction had 7 bases not matched to a gene; V was cut back by 5 bases and J by 5 bases. The germline V gene encodes CDR1 SEHNR and CDR2 FQNEAQ (reference sequence). The CDR3 length is 15 residues. This clone was seen only a few times. Sequencing used immunoSEQ multiplex PCR; TCRdb keeps in-frame clones, though not all of them. The sample lists 300,000 to 400,000 clones, about 90% occurring once. V gene TRBV7-9 combines with J gene TRBJ2-5, with 11 bases that match TRBD1. The clonotype comes from a woman in her 50s with COVID-19, enrolled during active disease. The sample taken for sequencing was peripheral blood. The CDR3 reads CASSADRGRGETQYF. CDR3 nucleotides: TGTGCCAGCAGCGCGGACAGGGGGCGCGGGGAGACCCAGTACTTC.